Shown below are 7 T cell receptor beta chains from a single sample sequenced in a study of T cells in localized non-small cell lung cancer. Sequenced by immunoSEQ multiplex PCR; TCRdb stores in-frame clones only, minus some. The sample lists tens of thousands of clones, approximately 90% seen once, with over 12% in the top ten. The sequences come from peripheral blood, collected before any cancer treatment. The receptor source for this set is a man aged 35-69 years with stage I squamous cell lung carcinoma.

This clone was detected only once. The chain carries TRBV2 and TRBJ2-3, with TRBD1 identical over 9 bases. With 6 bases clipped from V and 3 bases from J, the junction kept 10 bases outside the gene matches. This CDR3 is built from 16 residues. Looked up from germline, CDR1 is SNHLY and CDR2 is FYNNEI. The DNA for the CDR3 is TGTGCCAGCAGCCCAATCGGGACAGGGAGGACAGATACGCAGTATTTT. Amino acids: CASSPIGTGRTDTQYF.

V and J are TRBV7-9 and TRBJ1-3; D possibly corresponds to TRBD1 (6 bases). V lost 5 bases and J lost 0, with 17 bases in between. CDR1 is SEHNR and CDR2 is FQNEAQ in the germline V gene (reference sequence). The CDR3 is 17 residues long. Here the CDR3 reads CASSISGAAHSGNTIYF. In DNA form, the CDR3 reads TGTGCCAGCAGCATCTCAGGGGCTGCACACTCTGGAAACACCATATATTTT.

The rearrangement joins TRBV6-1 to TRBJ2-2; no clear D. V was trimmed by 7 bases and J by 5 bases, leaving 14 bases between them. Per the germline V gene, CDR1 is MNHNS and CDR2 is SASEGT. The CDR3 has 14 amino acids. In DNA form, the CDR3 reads TGTGCCAGCATCACCCAACGGTGGACCGGGGAGCTGTTTTTT. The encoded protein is CASITQRWTGELFF.

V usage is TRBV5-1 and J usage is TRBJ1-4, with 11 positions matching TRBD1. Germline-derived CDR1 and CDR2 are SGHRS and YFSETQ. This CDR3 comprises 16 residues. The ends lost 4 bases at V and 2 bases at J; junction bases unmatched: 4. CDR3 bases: TGCGCCAGCAGCAGAGGGACAGGGGGGACTAATGAAAAACTGTTTTTT. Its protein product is CASSRGTGGTNEKLFF.

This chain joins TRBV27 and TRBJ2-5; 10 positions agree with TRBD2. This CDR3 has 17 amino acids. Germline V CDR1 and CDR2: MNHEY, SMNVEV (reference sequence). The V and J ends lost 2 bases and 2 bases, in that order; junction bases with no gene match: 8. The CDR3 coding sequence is TGTGCCAGCAGTTTAGGAGCGGGGGGGCCCATACAAGAGACCCAGTACTTC. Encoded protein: CASSLGAGGPIQETQYF.

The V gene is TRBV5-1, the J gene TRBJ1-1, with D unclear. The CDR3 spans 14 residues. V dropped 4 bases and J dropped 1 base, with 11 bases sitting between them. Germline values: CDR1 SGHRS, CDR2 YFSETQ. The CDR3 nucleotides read TGCGCCAGCAGCCGGACGACCTCGAACACTGAAGCTTTCTTT. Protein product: CASSRTTSNTEAFF.

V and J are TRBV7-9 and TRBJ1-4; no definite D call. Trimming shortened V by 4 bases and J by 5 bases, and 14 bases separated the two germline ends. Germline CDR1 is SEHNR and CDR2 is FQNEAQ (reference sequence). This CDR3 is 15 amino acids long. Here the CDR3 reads CASSSGLPSNEKLFF. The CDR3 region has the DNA TGTGCCAGCAGCTCCGGACTTCCCTCCAATGAAAAACTGTTTTTT.